A single sample is the source of the 32 T cell receptor beta chains below, sequenced in a study of T-cell reconstitution after alpha-beta-depleted transplantation in children. Unique molecular identifiers featured in how the TCRbeta library was prepared. Using its own MiXCR run on the PCR reads, TCRdb lists one record per CDR3 protein. Of about 980,000 distinct CDR3 sequences listed, 25% to 35% are singletons. Sequencing was performed on PBMCs, mostly from graft donor cells, taken 360 days after TCRalphabeta/CD19-depleted stem cell transplant. The receptors stem from a boy younger than two who had a stem cell transplant for SCID, so the T cells may come from the graft donor.

This clonotype appeared a few times. This rearrangement joins TRBV4-1 to TRBJ2-1; D is unresolved. Germline lookup yields CDR1 MGHRA and CDR2 YSYEKL. The CDR3 extends over 14 amino acids. V was pared by 4 bases and J by 4 bases, with 11 bases between. CDR3 DNA sequence: TGCGCCAGCAGCCCATCGGGCCCTTACAATGAGCAGTTCTTC. Translated, it gives CASSPSGPYNEQFF.

The chain employs TRBV5-1 and TRBJ2-1; D is possibly TRBD1 or TRBD2 (6 bases each). This CDR3 has 13 amino acids. CDR1 and CDR2 (germline): SGHRS, YFSETQ. The V and J ends lost 0 bases and 15 bases respectively, with 16 bases between them. This CDR3 reads CASSLETFGGLFF. The DNA of the CDR3 is TGCGCCAGCAGCTTGGAAACCTTTGGGGGGCTGTTCTTC.

CDR3: CSVEPAGGRRELFF. CDR3 DNA sequence: TGCAGCGTTGAACCAGCGGGGGGCCGCAGGGAGCTGTTTTTT. The rearrangement uses TRBV29-1 and TRBJ2-2, with 9 bases fitting TRBD2. V lost 2 bases to trimming and J lost 9 bases; unmatched junction nucleotides: 7. The CDR3 is 14 amino acids. Germline V CDR1 and CDR2: SQVTM, ANQGSEA.

The chain couples TRBV20-1 to TRBJ2-7; 9 bases are a match to TRBD1. V shed 4 bases and J 3 bases; nucleotides not matched to a gene: 10. Germline CDR1 and CDR2: DFQATT and SNEGSKA (reference sequence). The CDR3 contains 15 residues. The CDR3 DNA sequence: TGCAGTGCTATTGACTACAGGGGGCAAGTCTACGAGCAGTACTTC. It translates to CSAIDYRGQVYEQYF.

The V call is TRBV9, the J call TRBJ1-2, with D tentatively TRBD1 (5 bases). This CDR3 has 17 amino acids. Trimming stripped 4 bases from V and 5 bases from J, with 24 bases between. In germline, CDR1 is SGDLS, CDR2 YYNGEE. CDR3 nucleotides: TGTGCCAGCAGCCCTTCAGGCGCCGGGACTGACCCGTATGGCTACACCTTC. It translates to CASSPSGAGTDPYGYTF.

The gene calls are TRBV2 and TRBJ1-4, with D tentatively TRBD1 (5 bases). The CDR3 contains 13 residues. Germline loops: CDR1 SNHLY, CDR2 FYNNEI. V lost 7 bases to trimming and J lost 7 bases, with 13 bases between them. CDR3 nucleotides: TGTGCCAGCATTTCCAGGGTTTTTGAAAAACTGTTTTTT. Its protein is CASISRVFEKLFF.

The V gene is TRBV6-1, the J gene TRBJ1-1; the match to TRBD1 covers 7 bases. Germline V lookup: CDR1 MNHNS, CDR2 SASEGT. Trimming took 2 bases from V and 8 from J; bases not matched to a gene: 5. The length of the CDR3 is 13 residues. The CDR3 sequence is CASSEWGTDEAFF. The CDR3 coding sequence is TGTGCCAGCAGTGAATGGGGGACAGACGAAGCTTTCTTT.

The chain links TRBV9 to TRBJ1-1; D gene ambiguous. Trimming took off 3 bases at V and 4 bases at J, with 7 bases between the two ends. CDR1 is SGDLS, CDR2 YYNGEE, per germline. The length of the CDR3 is 12 residues. The CDR3 is CASSGEVTEAFF. CDR3 sequence (DNA): TGTGCCAGCAGCGGCGAGGTCACTGAAGCTTTCTTT.

The chain uses TRBV25-1 and TRBJ2-1, with D possibly called TRBD1 or TRBD2 (6 bases each). The germline V gene encodes CDR1 MGHDK and CDR2 SYGVNS. Trimming removed 4 bases from V and 2 bases from J, with 9 bases in between. CDR3 length: 14 residues. The CDR3 DNA follows: TGTGCCAGCAGTGCGGGGGCCGCCTACAATGAGCAGTTCTTC. Amino acids: CASSAGAAYNEQFF.

The chain links TRBV12-3 or TRBV12-4 to TRBJ1-1; TRBD1 is a possible D gene (6 bases). The V and J ends lost 2 bases and 7 bases respectively, with 14 bases between them. The CDR3 spans 14 residues. CDR3 sequence (DNA): TGTGCCAGCAGTTTATGGGGGGCTGGAGTTGAAGCTTTCTTT. It specifies CASSLWGAGVEAFF.

The chain is built from TRBV7-6 and TRBJ2-2; possibly TRBD1 or TRBD2 for D (5 bases each). V lost 6 bases, J lost 6 bases, and 23 bases lay in between. Germline CDR1 SGHVS, CDR2 FNYEAQ. The CDR3 runs 17 residues. The CDR3 bases are TGTGCCAGCAGACCGACCAGGGAGACGAAAATCTCCGGGGAGCTGTTTTTT. Translated, it gives CASRPTRETKISGELFF.

The rearrangement uses TRBV6-6 and TRBJ2-1; possibly TRBD2 for D (5 bases). The CDR3 sequence is 13 residues long. With 2 bases removed from V and 9 bases from J, the gap between germline ends came to 11 bases. Germline V lookup: CDR1 MNHNY, CDR2 SVGAGI (reference sequence). The CDR3 DNA sequence: TGTGCCAGCAGTTACGGGAGTAAAGGTGAGCAGTTCTTC. Translating it yields CASSYGSKGEQFF.

The chain uses TRBV12-3 or TRBV12-4 and TRBJ2-2, with TRBD2 identical over 16 bases. This CDR3 region has 20 residues. V was clipped by 6 bases and J by 1 base; unmatched bases: 11. CDR3 residues: CASSNWGLAGGPGNTGELFF. CDR3 bases: TGTGCCAGCAGCAATTGGGGACTAGCGGGGGGGCCGGGGAACACCGGGGAGCTGTTTTTT.

V and J are TRBV5-6 and TRBJ2-1, with 9 bases fitting TRBD1. J gave up 15 bases and V 4 bases, and 11 bases lay outside the gene matches. Per germline, CDR1 SGHDT and CDR2 YYEEEE. CDR3 length equals 13 residues. DNA of the CDR3: TGTGCCAGCAGCGAGGGACAGGGTTTAAGTAGGTTCTTC. As protein: CASSEGQGLSRFF.

This chain uses TRBV4-3 with TRBJ1-2; possibly TRBD1 for D (6 bases). CDR3 length: 16 amino acids. Trimming removed 3 bases from V and 2 bases from J, with 16 bases in between. CDR1 and CDR2 (germline): LGHNA, YSLEER. CDR3 in DNA: TGCGCCAGCAGCCAGTGGACAGTACCGACAAACTATGGCTACACCTTC. Protein sequence: CASSQWTVPTNYGYTF.

The chain employs TRBV20-1 and TRBJ1-2; 7 nucleotides agree with TRBD1. V shed 4 bases and J 5 bases; nucleotides not matched to a gene: 19. The CDR3 spans 17 residues. Germline CDR1 reads DFQATT; CDR2 reads SNEGSKA (reference sequence). CDR3 loop: CSANPILPRGRGYGYTF. The CDR3 nucleotides read TGCAGTGCTAACCCAATTTTACCGAGGGGGCGGGGGTATGGCTACACCTTC.

This clonotype appeared a few times. This rearrangement joins TRBV4-2 to TRBJ2-3; no clear D gene. CDR3 length: 14 amino acids. V lost 0 bases to trimming and J lost 5 bases, with 9 bases between them. Looked up from germline, CDR1 is LGHNA and CDR2 is YNFKEQ. The CDR3 DNA is TGTGCCAGCAGCCAAGAAGCCAGGATAGATACGCAGTATTTT. It specifies CASSQEARIDTQYF.

This chain connects TRBV5-6 to TRBJ1-6; D is unclear. This CDR3 is 14 amino acids long. V lost 1 base to trimming and J lost 9 bases, with 11 bases between them. CDR1 is SGHDT and CDR2 is YYEEEE in the germline V gene. CDR3 protein: CASSLWRRVSPLHF. The CDR3 DNA is TGTGCCAGCAGCTTGTGGCGGAGAGTTTCACCCCTCCACTTT.

This clonotype was counted a few times. This rearrangement joins TRBV6-2 or TRBV6-3 to TRBJ1-1, with unresolved D. Trimming left V 0 bases short and J 4 bases short, with 12 bases between. The CDR3 extends over 15 amino acids. The germline gives CDR1 MNHEY, CDR2 SVGEGT. The CDR3 protein is CASSYSGPTGTEAFF. In DNA form, the CDR3 reads TGTGCCAGCAGTTACTCGGGCCCGACGGGCACTGAAGCTTTCTTT.

The genes are TRBV29-1 and TRBJ2-1; D is unresolved. V gave up 4 bases and J gave up 12 bases, with 10 bases separating them. The CDR3 length is 10 residues. CDR1 SQVTM and CDR2 ANQGSEA come from the germline V gene. CDR3 sequence (DNA): TGCAGCGTTGGTCAGCAATGGCAGTTCTTC. It translates to CSVGQQWQFF.

The genes are TRBV7-3 and TRBJ2-2; TRBD2 is a possible D gene (5 bases). Between the trimmed V and J ends, which lost 4 bases and 3 bases, there was a span of 15 bases. The CDR3 sequence is 16 residues long. Per the germline V gene, CDR1 is SGHTA and CDR2 is FQGTGA. CDR3 nucleotides: TGTGCCAGCAGCTCGACCCCGGGGTTGTACACCGGGGAGCTGTTTTTT. It translates to CASSSTPGLYTGELFF.

This clonotype appeared many times. The chain recombines TRBV29-1 with TRBJ1-1, with no clear D. Germline CDR1 SQVTM, CDR2 ANQGSEA. This CDR3 contains 13 residues. The V and J ends lost 5 bases and 4 bases respectively, with 14 bases between them. In DNA, the CDR3 is TGCAGCGTTTTTGAGGATTCGGGCACTGAAGCTTTCTTT. Its protein product is CSVFEDSGTEAFF.

The chain links TRBV29-1 to TRBJ2-3, with no clear D. Germline V gene sequence: CDR1 SQVTM, CDR2 ANQGSEA. The CDR3 loop spans 13 amino acids. V was clipped by 4 bases and J by 2 bases, with 10 bases between them. DNA for the CDR3: TGCAGCGTTGCGGGCAGGTCCACAGATACGCAGTATTTT. It translates to CSVAGRSTDTQYF.

The chain joins TRBV12-3 or TRBV12-4 to TRBJ1-5; D is possibly TRBD1 (6 bases). The ends were cut back, 5 bases at V and 0 bases at J, with 20 bases in the middle. CDR3 length: 18 residues. The CDR3 coding sequence is TGTGCCAGCAGTCCCTGGGGGGGCCGACACCTTAGCAATCAGCCCCAGCATTTT. It specifies CASSPWGGRHLSNQPQHF.

The genes are TRBV20-1 and TRBJ2-2; D call uncertain. The CDR3 totals 13 residues. Germline CDR1 DFQATT, CDR2 SNEGSKA (reference sequence). The V end lost 2 bases, the J end lost 4 bases, and 8 bases lay between the germline ends. CDR3 amino acids: CSARSTSTGELFF. The CDR3, as DNA: TGCAGTGCTAGATCCACGAGCACCGGGGAGCTGTTTTTT.

The sample holds a few counts of this clonotype. The genes are TRBV29-1 and TRBJ1-4; D unclear. The V gene's germline CDR1 is SQVTM and CDR2 ANQGSEA. The CDR3 has 11 amino acids. V lost 7 bases and J lost 4, with 7 bases in between. CDR3 nucleotide sequence: TGCAGCGCAGCCTATAATGAAAAACTGTTTTTT. It is translated as CSAAYNEKLFF.

This clonotype was seen just once. J is TRBJ2-3 and V is TRBV7-2; 11 bases align to TRBD2. There are 16 residues in the CDR3. Germline CDR1 is SGHTA and CDR2 is FQGNSA. V dropped 3 bases and J dropped 2; count of bases not matched to a gene: 4. The CDR3: CASSFMGLADTDTQYF. The CDR3 bases are TGTGCCAGCAGCTTTATGGGACTAGCGGACACAGATACGCAGTATTTT.

The chain recombines TRBV20-1 with TRBJ2-7; D might be TRBD1 (5 bases). Trimming removed 2 bases at V and 3 bases at J, with 17 bases between. The germline V gene has CDR1 DFQATT and CDR2 SNEGSKA (reference sequence). This CDR3 spans 15 amino acids. DNA for the CDR3: TGCAGTGCTAGAATGGTCCTCGGACACCTCTACGAGCAGTACTTC. Its translation: CSARMVLGHLYEQYF.

This clonotype was seen ten or more times. The chain has TRBV12-3 or TRBV12-4 and TRBJ2-1; no firm D call. Trimming took 6 bases from V and 6 from J, leaving 9 bases between them. The CDR3 is 12 residues long. This CDR3 is CASSQDGNEQFF. The CDR3 nucleotides read TGTGCCAGCAGCCAGGACGGCAATGAGCAGTTCTTC.

The chain couples TRBV29-1 to TRBJ2-5; TRBD2 matches at 7 bases. Germline V gene data show CDR1 as SQVTM and CDR2 as ANQGSEA. This CDR3 is 18 amino acids long. Unmatched junction bases numbered 21, after V lost 6 bases and J lost 2 bases. The CDR3 coding sequence is TGCAGCGTCAGAACCGGCTGGTGGGCGGGGGAAACACAAGAGACCCAGTACTTC. Its protein product is CSVRTGWWAGETQETQYF.

The chain uses TRBV2 and TRBJ2-3; either TRBD1 or TRBD2 may supply D (5 bases each). This CDR3 is built from 18 residues. Trimming removed 2 bases from V and 0 bases from J, with 18 bases in between. Germline V gene sequence: CDR1 SNHLY, CDR2 FYNNEI. The CDR3 DNA reads as TGTGCCAGCAGTGAACAAATGTGGGACGCTTTGAGCACAGATACGCAGTATTTT. As protein: CASSEQMWDALSTDTQYF.

The chain links TRBV6-1 to TRBJ2-5, with TRBD1 as a possible D gene (6 bases). This CDR3 has 12 residues. The V gene's germline CDR1 is MNHNS and CDR2 SASEGT. Deletions cut 4 bases from V and 5 bases from J, with 8 bases between. In DNA form, the CDR3 reads TGTGCCAGCAGTGTTCAGGGGGAGACCCAGTACTTC. Protein product: CASSVQGETQYF.